The T cell receptor (beta chain) under discussion was sequenced for a study of PD-1 blockade in classical Hodgkin lymphoma. Findings and caveats of the study: Whereas CD4+ TCR diversity had risen significantly by C4D1, CD8+ TCR diversity had not.

Sample time point: cycle 4 day 1 (C4D1), after less than 7 weeks of nivolumab. Relapse after autologous stem cell transplantation occurred in every patient, and brentuximab vedotin exposure varied. Progressive disease, partial response or complete response was each patient's best response. For this clone: Its cognate antigen is unknown.

Per germline, CDR1 SGHRS and CDR2 YFSETQ. The V gene end was trimmed by 4 bases and the J gene end by 4 bases; junction bases not matched to a gene: 10. The CDR3 covers 16 residues. Only in-frame clones appear in the TCRdb table, and some are missing; sequencing was by immunoSEQ multiplex PCR. The table records 75,000 to 95,000 clones, about 83% of them present only once. V is TRBV5-1 and J is TRBJ2-2; the match to TRBD2 covers 7 bases. The sequence derives from a human donor with classical Hodgkin lymphoma. The starting material was peripheral blood mononuclear cells (PBMCs), obtained before the fourth cycle of nivolumab. CDR3 nucleotide sequence: TGCGCCAGCAGCGTGCGGGAGAGTGGTGGCACCGGGGAGCTGTTTTTT. Its translation: CASSVRESGGTGELFF.